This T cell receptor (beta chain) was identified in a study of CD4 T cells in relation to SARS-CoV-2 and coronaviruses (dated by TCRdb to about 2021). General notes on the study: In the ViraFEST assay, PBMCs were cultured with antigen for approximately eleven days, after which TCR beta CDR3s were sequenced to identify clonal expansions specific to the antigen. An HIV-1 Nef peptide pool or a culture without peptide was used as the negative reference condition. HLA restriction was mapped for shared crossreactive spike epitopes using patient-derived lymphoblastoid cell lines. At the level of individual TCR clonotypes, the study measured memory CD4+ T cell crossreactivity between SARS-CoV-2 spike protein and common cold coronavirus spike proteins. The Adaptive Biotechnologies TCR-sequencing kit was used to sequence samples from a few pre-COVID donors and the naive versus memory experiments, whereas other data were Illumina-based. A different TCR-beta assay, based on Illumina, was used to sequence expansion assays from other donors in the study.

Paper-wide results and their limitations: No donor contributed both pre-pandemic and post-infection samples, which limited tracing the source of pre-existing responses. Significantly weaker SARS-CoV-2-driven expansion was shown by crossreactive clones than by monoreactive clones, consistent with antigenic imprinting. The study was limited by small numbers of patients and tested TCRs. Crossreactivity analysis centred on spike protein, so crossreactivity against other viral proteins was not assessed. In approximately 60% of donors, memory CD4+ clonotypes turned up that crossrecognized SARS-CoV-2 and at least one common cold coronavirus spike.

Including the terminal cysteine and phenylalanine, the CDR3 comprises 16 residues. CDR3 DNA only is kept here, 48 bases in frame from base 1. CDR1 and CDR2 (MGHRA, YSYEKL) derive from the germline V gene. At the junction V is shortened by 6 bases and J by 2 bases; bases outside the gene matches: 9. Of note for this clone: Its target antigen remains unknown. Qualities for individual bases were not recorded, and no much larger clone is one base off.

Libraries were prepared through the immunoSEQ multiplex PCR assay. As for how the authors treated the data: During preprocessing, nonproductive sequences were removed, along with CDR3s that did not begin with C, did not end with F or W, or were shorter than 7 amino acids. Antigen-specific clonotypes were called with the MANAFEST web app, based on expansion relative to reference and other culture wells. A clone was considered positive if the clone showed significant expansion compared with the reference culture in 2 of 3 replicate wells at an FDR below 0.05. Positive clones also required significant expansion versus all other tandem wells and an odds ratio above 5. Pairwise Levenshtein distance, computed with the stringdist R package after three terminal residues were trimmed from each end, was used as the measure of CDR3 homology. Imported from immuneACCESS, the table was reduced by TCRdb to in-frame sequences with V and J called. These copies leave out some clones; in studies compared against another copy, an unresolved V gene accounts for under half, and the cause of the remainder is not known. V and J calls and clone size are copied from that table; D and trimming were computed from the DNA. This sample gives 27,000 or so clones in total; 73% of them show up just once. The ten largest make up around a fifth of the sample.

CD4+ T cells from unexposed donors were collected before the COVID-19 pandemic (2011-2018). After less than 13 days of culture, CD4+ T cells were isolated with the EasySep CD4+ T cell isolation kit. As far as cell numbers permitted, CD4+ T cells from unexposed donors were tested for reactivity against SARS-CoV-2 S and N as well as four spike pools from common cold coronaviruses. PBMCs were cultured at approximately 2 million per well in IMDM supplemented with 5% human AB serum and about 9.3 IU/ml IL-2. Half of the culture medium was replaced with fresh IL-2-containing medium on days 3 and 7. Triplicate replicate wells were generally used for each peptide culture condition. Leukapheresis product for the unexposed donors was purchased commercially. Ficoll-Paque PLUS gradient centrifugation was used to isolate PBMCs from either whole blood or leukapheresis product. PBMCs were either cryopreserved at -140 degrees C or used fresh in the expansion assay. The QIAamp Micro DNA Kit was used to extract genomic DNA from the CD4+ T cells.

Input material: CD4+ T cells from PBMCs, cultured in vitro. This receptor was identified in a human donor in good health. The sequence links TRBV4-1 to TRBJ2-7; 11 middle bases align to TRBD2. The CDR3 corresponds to CASSLLAGGLAYEQYF. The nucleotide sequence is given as TGCGCCAGCAGTCTCTTAGCGGGAGGGCTGGCCTACGAGCAGTACTTC.